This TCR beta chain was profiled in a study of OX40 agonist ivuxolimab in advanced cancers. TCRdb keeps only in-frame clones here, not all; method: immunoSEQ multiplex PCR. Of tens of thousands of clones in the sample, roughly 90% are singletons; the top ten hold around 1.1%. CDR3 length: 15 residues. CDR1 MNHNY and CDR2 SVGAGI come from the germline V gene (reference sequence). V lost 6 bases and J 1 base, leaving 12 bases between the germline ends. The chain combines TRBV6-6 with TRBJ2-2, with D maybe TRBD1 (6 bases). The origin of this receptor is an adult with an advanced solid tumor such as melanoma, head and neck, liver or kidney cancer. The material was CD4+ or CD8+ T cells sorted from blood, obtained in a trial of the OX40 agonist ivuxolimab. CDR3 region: CASRSPGQNTGELFF. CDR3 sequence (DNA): TGTGCCAGCAGATCCCCGGGACAGAACACCGGGGAGCTGTTTTTT.